A selection of T cell receptor beta chains follows, all from one sample in a study of blood T cell repertoires in COVID-19. Using immunoSEQ multiplex PCR, the repertoire was profiled, and TCRdb retains in-frame clones only, with some absent. Among 150,000 to 160,000 clones, 85% to 90% were seen once, and the ten largest hold around 16%. Sequenced material: peripheral blood. These receptor sequences come from a middle-aged woman with acute or convalescent COVID-19. Each CDR3 is given without its conserved first and last residue. Each record gives: J gene, CDR3 length, V gene, CDR3 protein.

j_gene: TRBJ1-1
len: 11
v_gene: TRBV29-1
CDR3aa: SVVGQGGYKAF

j_gene: TRBJ1-1
len: 12
v_gene: TRBV2
CDR3aa: ASSEAQQGAEAF

j_gene: TRBJ1-3
len: 13
v_gene: TRBV7-9
CDR3aa: ASRGQGAPGNAIY

j_gene: TRBJ2-2
len: 13
v_gene: TRBV5-1
CDR3aa: ASSLSVTQTGELF

j_gene: TRBJ2-1
len: 14
v_gene: TRBV4-2
CDR3aa: ASSQVSAGDYNEQF

j_gene: TRBJ2-3
len: 14
v_gene: TRBV13
CDR3aa: ASSLQRGHNTDTQY

j_gene: TRBJ2-3
len: 14
v_gene: TRBV5-8
CDR3aa: ASSGEGTGGPDTQY

j_gene: TRBJ1-4
len: 16
v_gene: TRBV5-1
CDR3aa: ASSLDPDRSWTNEKLF

j_gene: TRBJ2-7
len: 10
v_gene: TRBV29-1
CDR3aa: SVTSPGWEQY

j_gene: TRBJ2-1
len: 15
v_gene: TRBV4-1
CDR3aa: ASSQGLAGGLYNEQF

j_gene: TRBJ1-6
len: 10
v_gene: TRBV7-9
CDR3aa: ASSYAESPLH

j_gene: TRBJ2-4
len: 14
v_gene: TRBV7-9
CDR3aa: ASSLVWSTENGIQY

j_gene: TRBJ2-5
len: 11
v_gene: TRBV7-8
CDR3aa: ASSQDRQETQY

j_gene: TRBJ2-1
len: 17
v_gene: TRBV28
CDR3aa: ASSFRRGGTTRRINEQF

j_gene: TRBJ2-1
len: 13
v_gene: TRBV10-1
CDR3aa: ASNSGGSSYNEQF

j_gene: TRBJ2-1
len: 13
v_gene: TRBV11-2
CDR3aa: ASSLTPSSYNEQF

j_gene: TRBJ1-1
len: 10
v_gene: TRBV3-1/TRBV3-2
CDR3aa: ASSRDGRRAF

j_gene: TRBJ1-1
len: 11
v_gene: TRBV19
CDR3aa: ASSIDTGQEAF

j_gene: TRBJ1-6
len: 13
v_gene: TRBV19
CDR3aa: ASSSDSSYNSPLH

j_gene: TRBJ1-6
len: 12
v_gene: TRBV4-1
CDR3aa: ASSLQGLGSPLH

j_gene: TRBJ2-6
len: 17
v_gene: TRBV30
CDR3aa: AWSSLWDRGSGGANVLT

j_gene: TRBJ1-6
len: 10
v_gene: TRBV3-1/TRBV3-2
CDR3aa: ASSHRQESLH

j_gene: TRBJ1-5
len: 18
v_gene: TRBV4-1
CDR3aa: ASSHWPKGQGANWGQPQH

j_gene: TRBJ2-5
len: 12
v_gene: TRBV6-5
CDR3aa: ASSRHVVEETQY

j_gene: TRBJ2-7
len: 17
v_gene: TRBV15
CDR3aa: ATSGHIIRGGATPYEQY

j_gene: TRBJ1-1
len: 11
v_gene: TRBV7-9
CDR3aa: ASSPRENTEAF

j_gene: TRBJ2-2
len: 16
v_gene: TRBV7-3
CDR3aa: ASSSLDRGIVMAGELF

j_gene: TRBJ2-7
len: 12
v_gene: TRBV27
CDR3aa: ASSLGGAWDEQY

j_gene: TRBJ2-7
len: 11
v_gene: TRBV7-9
CDR3aa: ASSFRQTYEQY

j_gene: TRBJ1-4
len: 15
v_gene: TRBV27
CDR3aa: ASSLQGQGSTNEKLF

j_gene: TRBJ1-1
len: 15
v_gene: TRBV5-1
CDR3aa: ASSPGQGGGSNTEAF

j_gene: TRBJ1-4
len: 13
v_gene: TRBV5-4
CDR3aa: ASSTRQGVSEKLF

j_gene: TRBJ2-7
len: 13
v_gene: TRBV5-6
CDR3aa: ASSPGLAGDYEQY

j_gene: TRBJ2-7
len: 14
v_gene: TRBV25-1
CDR3aa: ASSESERGSSYEQY

j_gene: TRBJ1-1
len: 13
v_gene: TRBV27
CDR3aa: ASRGGLTMNTEAF

j_gene: TRBJ1-1
len: 11
v_gene: TRBV7-9
CDR3aa: ASSVPGNTEAF

j_gene: TRBJ1-1
len: 13
v_gene: TRBV6-5
CDR3aa: ASSRTANMNTEAF

j_gene: TRBJ2-7
len: 12
v_gene: TRBV10-1
CDR3aa: ASSTGGDAYEQY

j_gene: TRBJ2-2
len: 16
v_gene: TRBV9
CDR3aa: ASSVGPSSGENTGELF

j_gene: TRBJ1-2
len: 12
v_gene: TRBV5-1
CDR3aa: ASSVGQSNYGYT

j_gene: TRBJ2-3
len: 12
v_gene: TRBV4-1
CDR3aa: ASSQAGSADTQY

j_gene: TRBJ2-1
len: 15
v_gene: TRBV7-7
CDR3aa: ASSKSPLAGGLNEQF

j_gene: TRBJ2-1
len: 14
v_gene: TRBV5-4
CDR3aa: ASSFGGGSSYNEQF

j_gene: TRBJ2-7
len: 12
v_gene: TRBV7-2
CDR3aa: ASSLDRAAYEQY

j_gene: TRBJ2-3
len: 13
v_gene: TRBV6-2/TRBV6-3
CDR3aa: ASSYLGLGGDTQY

j_gene: TRBJ2-7
len: 13
v_gene: TRBV5-1
CDR3aa: ASSAGPGTDYEQY

j_gene: TRBJ1-5
len: 12
v_gene: TRBV3-1/TRBV3-2
CDR3aa: ASSQARGGQPQH

j_gene: TRBJ1-1
len: 12
v_gene: TRBV29-1
CDR3aa: SGQWTGGDAEAF

j_gene: TRBJ1-1
len: 11
v_gene: TRBV19
CDR3aa: ASTTGANTEAF

j_gene: TRBJ2-1
len: 15
v_gene: TRBV11-3
CDR3aa: ASSPPGGQEFYNEQF

j_gene: TRBJ2-1
len: 11
v_gene: TRBV19
CDR3aa: ASSMTGWDEQF

j_gene: TRBJ2-3
len: 13
v_gene: TRBV5-1
CDR3aa: ASSSDSGVGDTQY

j_gene: TRBJ2-3
len: 13
v_gene: TRBV6-6
CDR3aa: ASSTRDRGTDTQY

j_gene: TRBJ1-1
len: 12
v_gene: TRBV6-1
CDR3aa: ASSDGWQGVAAF

j_gene: TRBJ2-7
len: 14
v_gene: TRBV5-8
CDR3aa: ASTPPYGEGWYEQY

j_gene: TRBJ2-1
len: 13
v_gene: TRBV7-3
CDR3aa: ASSPSGRPYNEQF

j_gene: TRBJ2-2
len: 17
v_gene: TRBV7-3
CDR3aa: ASSFPSGGKEVNTGELF

j_gene: TRBJ2-1
len: 13
v_gene: TRBV25-1
CDR3aa: ASSGERGGRYEQF

j_gene: TRBJ2-7
len: 13
v_gene: TRBV3-1/TRBV3-2
CDR3aa: ASSHSLAGGNEQY